In this sample, the clone carrying this TCR beta chain turned up a few times. The data were obtained in a study of cytomegalovirus exposure and HLA in healthy donors. This CDR3 contains 13 residues. Germline CDR1 reads MGHRA; CDR2 reads YSYEKL. V shed 0 bases and J shed 7 bases, with 9 bases lying between them. In the PCR, 60 Vbeta and 13 Jbeta primers were used. Generated by immunoSEQ multiplex PCR, the TCRdb table keeps only in-frame clones and is missing some. Among about 76,000 clones listed, roughly 70% were seen once. Regarding donors, all were healthy bone marrow donors. The receptor comes from a man in his sixties in good health and CMV-seropositive. The specimen sequenced was PBMCs. The chain is built from TRBV4-1 and TRBJ1-1; D is perhaps TRBD1 (6 bases). The CDR3 DNA reads TGCGCCAGCAGCCAAGAGGGGGCCAATGAAGCTTTCTTT. As protein: CASSQEGANEAFF.